This T cell receptor beta chain was retrieved from a study of blood T cells in healthy people across ages. In regard to this clonotype: No antigen is known for it.

They isolated at least 6.5 million PBMCs from each sample. Extraction of total RNA produced a minimum of 5 micrograms from each sample. Combining a sample-barcoded 5' primer with a J-beta primer mix, a second PCR ran for roughly 6 to 12 cycles. TCRdb processed the 5' RACE reads anew with MiXCR; each CDR3 protein has one entry. There are 1 million or so distinct CDR3 sequences in the sample; approximately 25% occur only once, and approximately 0.79% lies in the top ten. Study-level points and caveats: TCR beta diversity, measured per million T cells, fell in a roughly linear way with age.

The V gene end was trimmed by 6 bases and the J gene end by 3 bases; junction bases not matched to a gene: 8. The CDR3 consists of 15 residues. In addition, the sample was reused for a study of T cells of mothers and their children. That paper notes: Researchers report slightly higher, though non-significant, overlap in related mother-child pairs than in unrelated pairs.

The chain links TRBV12-3 or TRBV12-4 to TRBJ2-3; 8 bases fit TRBD2. Sequencing used blood. This clonotype was obtained from a girl aged 2 to 9 in good health. The CDR3 coding sequence is TGTGCCAGCAGCTTACTAGCGGTACGAACAGATACGCAGTATTTT. It codes for CASSLLAVRTDTQYF.